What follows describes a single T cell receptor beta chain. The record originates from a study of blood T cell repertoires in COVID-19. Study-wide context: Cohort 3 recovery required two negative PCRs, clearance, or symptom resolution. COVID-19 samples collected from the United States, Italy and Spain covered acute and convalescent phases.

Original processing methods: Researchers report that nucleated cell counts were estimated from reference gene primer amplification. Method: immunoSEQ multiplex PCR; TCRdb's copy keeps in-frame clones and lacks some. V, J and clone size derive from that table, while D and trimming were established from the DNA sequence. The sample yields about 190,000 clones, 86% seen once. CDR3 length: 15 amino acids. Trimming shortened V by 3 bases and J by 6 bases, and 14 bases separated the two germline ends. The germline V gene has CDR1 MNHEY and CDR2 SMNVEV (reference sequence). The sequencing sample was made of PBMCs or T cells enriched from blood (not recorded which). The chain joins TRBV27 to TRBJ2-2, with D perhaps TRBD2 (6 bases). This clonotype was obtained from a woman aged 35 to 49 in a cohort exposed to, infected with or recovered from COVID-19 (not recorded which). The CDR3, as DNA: TGTGCCAGCAGTTTCTTCGGACCGGGGGCCGGGGAGCTGTTTTTT. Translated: CASSFFGPGAGELFF.